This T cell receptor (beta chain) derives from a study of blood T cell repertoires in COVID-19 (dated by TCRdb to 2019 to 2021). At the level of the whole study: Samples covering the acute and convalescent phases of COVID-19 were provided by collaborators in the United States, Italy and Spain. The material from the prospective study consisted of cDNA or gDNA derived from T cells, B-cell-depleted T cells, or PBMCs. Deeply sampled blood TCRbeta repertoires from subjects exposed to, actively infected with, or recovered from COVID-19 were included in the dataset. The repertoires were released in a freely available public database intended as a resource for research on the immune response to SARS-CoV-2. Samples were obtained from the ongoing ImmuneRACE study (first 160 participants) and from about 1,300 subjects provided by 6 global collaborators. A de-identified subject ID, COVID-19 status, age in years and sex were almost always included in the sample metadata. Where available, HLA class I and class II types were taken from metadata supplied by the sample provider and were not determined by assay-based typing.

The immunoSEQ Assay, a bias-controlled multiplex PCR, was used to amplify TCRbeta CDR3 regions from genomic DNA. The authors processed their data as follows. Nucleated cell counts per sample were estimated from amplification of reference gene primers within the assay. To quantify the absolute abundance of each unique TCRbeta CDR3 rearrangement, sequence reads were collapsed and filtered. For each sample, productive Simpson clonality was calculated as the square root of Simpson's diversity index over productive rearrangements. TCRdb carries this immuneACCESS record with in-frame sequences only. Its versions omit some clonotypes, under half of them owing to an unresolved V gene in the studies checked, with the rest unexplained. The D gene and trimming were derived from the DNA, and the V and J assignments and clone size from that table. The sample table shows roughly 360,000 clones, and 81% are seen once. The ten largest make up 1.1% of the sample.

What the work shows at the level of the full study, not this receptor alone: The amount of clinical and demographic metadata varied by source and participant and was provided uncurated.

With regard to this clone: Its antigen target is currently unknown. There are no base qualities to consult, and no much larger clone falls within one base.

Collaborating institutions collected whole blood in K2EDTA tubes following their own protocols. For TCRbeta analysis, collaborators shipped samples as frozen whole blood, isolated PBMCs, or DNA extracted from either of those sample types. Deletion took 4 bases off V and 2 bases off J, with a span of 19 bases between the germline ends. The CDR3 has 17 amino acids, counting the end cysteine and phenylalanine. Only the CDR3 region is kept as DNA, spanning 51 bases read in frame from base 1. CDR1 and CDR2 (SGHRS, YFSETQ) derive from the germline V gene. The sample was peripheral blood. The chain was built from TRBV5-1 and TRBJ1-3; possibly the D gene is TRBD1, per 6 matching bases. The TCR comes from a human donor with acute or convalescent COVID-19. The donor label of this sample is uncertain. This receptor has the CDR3 CASSRLAPGAAGNTIYF. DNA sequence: TGCGCCAGCAGCCGACTTGCCCCAGGGGCGGCTGGAAACACCATATATTTT.